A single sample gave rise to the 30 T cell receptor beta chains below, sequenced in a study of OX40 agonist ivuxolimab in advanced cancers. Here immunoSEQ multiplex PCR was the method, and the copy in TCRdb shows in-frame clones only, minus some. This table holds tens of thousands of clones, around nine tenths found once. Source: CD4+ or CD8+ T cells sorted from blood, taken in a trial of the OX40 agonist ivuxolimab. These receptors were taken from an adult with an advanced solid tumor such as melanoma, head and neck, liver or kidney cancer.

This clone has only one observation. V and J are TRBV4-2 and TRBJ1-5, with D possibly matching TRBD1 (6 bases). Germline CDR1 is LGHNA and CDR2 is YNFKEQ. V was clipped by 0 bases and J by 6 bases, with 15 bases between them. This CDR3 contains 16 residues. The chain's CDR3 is CASSQDLAQGSQPQHF. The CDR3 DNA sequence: TGTGCCAGCAGCCAAGATCTAGCACAGGGAAGTCAGCCCCAGCATTTT.

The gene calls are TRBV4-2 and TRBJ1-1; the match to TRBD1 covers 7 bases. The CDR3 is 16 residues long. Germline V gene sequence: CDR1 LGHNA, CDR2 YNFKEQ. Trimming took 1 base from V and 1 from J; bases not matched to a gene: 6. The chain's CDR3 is CASSQGVRQGNTEAFF. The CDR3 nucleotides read TGTGCCAGCAGCCAAGGGGTCCGACAGGGGAACACTGAAGCTTTCTTT.

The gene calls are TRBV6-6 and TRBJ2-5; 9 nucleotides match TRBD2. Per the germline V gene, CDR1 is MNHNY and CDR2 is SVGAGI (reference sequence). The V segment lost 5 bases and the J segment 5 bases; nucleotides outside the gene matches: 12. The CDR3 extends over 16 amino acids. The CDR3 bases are TGTGCCAGCAGTCCCAAAAGGGGGCTAGCGGGGGAGACCCAGTACTTC. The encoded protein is CASSPKRGLAGETQYF.

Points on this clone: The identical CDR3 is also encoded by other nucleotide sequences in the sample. The CDR3 sequence: CASQGAGEQFF. CDR3 sequence (DNA): TGTGCCAGTCAGGGGGCTGGTGAGCAGTTCTTC. This chain joins TRBV6-5 and TRBJ2-1; 8 bases line up with TRBD1. This CDR3 has 11 amino acids. The V and J ends lost 9 bases and 9 bases, in that order; junction bases with no gene match: 4. The germline V gene encodes CDR1 MNHEY and CDR2 SVGAGI.

CDR3 sequence reads: CATSRDLKSVTQNEKLFF. For the CDR3, the DNA is TGTGCCACCAGCAGAGATTTAAAGTCCGTTACCCAGAATGAAAAACTGTTTTTT. This chain uses TRBV15 with TRBJ1-4, with D hard to call. The length of the CDR3 is 18 residues. The V and J ends lost 0 bases and 5 bases respectively, with 19 bases between them. Germline CDR1 LNHNV, CDR2 YYDKDF (reference sequence).

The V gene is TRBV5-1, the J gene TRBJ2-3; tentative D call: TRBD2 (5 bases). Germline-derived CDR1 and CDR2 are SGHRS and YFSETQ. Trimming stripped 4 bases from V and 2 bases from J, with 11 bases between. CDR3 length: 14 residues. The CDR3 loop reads CASSTSGYTDTQYF. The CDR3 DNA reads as TGCGCCAGCAGCACCAGCGGATACACAGATACGCAGTATTTT. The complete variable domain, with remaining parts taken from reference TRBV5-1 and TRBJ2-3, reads KAGVTQTPRYLIKTRGQQVTLSCSPISGHRSVSWYQQTPGQGLQFLFEYFSETQRNKGNFPGRFSGRQFSNSRSEMNVSTLELGDSALYLCASSTSGYTDTQYFGPGTRLTVL.

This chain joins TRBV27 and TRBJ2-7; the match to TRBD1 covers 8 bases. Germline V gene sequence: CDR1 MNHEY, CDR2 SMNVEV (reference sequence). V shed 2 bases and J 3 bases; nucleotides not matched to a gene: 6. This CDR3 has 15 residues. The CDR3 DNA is TGTGCCAGCAGTTTAACAGGACAGGGTGTCTACGAGCAGTACTTC. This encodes CASSLTGQGVYEQYF.

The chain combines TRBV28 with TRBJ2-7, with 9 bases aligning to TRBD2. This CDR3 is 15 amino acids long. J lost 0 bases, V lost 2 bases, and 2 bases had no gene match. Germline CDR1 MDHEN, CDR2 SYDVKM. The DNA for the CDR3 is TGTGCCAGCAGTTTAGTGGGACTAGCCTCCTACGAGCAGTACTTC. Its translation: CASSLVGLASYEQYF.

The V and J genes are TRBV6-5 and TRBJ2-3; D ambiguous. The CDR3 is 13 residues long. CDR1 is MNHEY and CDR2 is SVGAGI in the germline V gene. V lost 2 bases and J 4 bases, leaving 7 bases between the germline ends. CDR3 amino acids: CASSYGVSDTQYF. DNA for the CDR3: TGTGCCAGCAGTTACGGGGTCTCAGATACGCAGTATTTT.

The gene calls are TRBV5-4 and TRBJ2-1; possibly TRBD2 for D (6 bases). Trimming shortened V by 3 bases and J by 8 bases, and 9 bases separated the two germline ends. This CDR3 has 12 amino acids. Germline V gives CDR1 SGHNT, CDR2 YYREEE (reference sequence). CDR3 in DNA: TGTGCCAGCAGCTCGGAGGGGTATGAGCAGTTCTTC. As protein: CASSSEGYEQFF.

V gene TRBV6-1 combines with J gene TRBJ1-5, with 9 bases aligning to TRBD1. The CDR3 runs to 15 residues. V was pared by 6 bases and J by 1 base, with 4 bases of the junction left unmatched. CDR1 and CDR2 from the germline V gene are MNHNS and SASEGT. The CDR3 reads CASRTTGGSNQPQHF. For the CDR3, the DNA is TGTGCCAGCAGGACGACAGGGGGGAGCAATCAGCCCCAGCATTTT.

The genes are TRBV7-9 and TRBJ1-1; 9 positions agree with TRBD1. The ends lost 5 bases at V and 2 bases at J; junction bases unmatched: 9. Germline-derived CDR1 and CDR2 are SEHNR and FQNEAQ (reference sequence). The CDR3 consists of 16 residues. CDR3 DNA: TGTGCCAGCAGCGAACCCGGGACAGGGCTTAACACTGAAGCTTTCTTT. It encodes CASSEPGTGLNTEAFF.

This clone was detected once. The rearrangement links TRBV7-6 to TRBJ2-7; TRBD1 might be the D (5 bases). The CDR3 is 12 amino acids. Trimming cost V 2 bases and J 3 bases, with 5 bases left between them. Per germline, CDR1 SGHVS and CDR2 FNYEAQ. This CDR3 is CASSLQGYEQYF. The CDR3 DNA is TGTGCCAGCAGCTTACAGGGCTACGAGCAGTACTTC. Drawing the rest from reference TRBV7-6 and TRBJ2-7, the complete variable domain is GAGVSQSPRYKVTKRGQDVALRCDPISGHVSLYWYRQALGQGPEFLTYFNYEAQQDKSGLPNDRFSAERPEGSISTLTIQRTEQRDSAMYRCASSLQGYEQYFGPGTRLTVT.

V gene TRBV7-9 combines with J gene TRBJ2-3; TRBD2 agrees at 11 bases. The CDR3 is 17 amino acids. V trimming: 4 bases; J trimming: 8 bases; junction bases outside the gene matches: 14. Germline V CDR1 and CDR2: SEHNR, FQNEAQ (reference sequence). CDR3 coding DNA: TGTGCCAGCAGCTCCCCCCTTAGTAGCGGGGGGGCAGGTACGCAGTATTTT. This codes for CASSSPLSSGGAGTQYF.

The CDR3 loop reads CASSLTPNSETQYF. In DNA, the CDR3 is TGTGCCAGCAGCTTAACCCCTAATAGCGAGACCCAGTACTTC. The chain links TRBV7-9 to TRBJ2-5; D is unresolved. The germline V and J ends were trimmed by 2 bases and 5 bases, with 12 bases remaining between them. CDR3 length: 14 amino acids. Germline lookup yields CDR1 SEHNR and CDR2 FQNEAQ (reference sequence).

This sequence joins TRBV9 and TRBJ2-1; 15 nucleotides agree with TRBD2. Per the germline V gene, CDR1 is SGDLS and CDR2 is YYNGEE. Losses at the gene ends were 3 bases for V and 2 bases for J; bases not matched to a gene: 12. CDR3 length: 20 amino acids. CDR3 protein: CASSDPGLAGGPTTYNEQFF. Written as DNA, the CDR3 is TGTGCCAGCAGCGATCCGGGACTAGCGGGGGGACCTACAACCTACAATGAGCAGTTCTTC.

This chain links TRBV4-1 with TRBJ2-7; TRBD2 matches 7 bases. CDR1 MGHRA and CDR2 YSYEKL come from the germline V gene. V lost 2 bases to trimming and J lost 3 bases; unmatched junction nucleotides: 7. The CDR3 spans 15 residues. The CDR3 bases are TGCGCCAGCAGCCAAATGGGGGGGGGACGCTACGAGCAGTACTTC. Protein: CASSQMGGGRYEQYF.

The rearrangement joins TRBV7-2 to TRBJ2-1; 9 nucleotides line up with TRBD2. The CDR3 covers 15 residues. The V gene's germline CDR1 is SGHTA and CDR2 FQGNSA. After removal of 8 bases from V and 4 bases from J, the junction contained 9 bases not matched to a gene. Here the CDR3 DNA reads TGTGCCAGCTCTGGGGCGGGAGGGCCGTACAATGAGCAGTTCTTC. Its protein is CASSGAGGPYNEQFF.

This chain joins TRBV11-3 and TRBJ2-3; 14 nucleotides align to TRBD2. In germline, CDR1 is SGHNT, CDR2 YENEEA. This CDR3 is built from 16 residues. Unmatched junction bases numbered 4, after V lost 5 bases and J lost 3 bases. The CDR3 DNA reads TGTGCCAGCAGCCAGGGACTAGCGGGGGAGACAGATACGCAGTATTTT. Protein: CASSQGLAGETDTQYF.

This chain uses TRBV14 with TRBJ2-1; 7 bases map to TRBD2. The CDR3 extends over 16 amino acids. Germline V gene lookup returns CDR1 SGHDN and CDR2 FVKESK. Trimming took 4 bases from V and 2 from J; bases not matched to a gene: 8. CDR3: CASSLGAGTPYNEQFF. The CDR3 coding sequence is TGTGCCAGCAGCCTAGGAGCGGGAACCCCCTACAATGAGCAGTTCTTC.

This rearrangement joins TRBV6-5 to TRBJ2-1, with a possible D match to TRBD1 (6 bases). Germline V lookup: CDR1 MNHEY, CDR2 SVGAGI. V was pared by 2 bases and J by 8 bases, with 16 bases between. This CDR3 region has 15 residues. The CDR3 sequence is CASSYGNRESDEQFF. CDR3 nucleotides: TGTGCCAGCAGTTACGGAAACAGGGAGTCCGATGAGCAGTTCTTC.

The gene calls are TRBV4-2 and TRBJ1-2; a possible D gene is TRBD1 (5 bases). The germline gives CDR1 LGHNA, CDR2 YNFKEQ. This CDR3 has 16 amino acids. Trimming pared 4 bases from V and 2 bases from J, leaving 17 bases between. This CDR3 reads CASSPSQVRGNYGYTF. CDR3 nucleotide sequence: TGTGCCAGCAGCCCTTCTCAGGTGCGGGGGAACTATGGCTACACCTTC.

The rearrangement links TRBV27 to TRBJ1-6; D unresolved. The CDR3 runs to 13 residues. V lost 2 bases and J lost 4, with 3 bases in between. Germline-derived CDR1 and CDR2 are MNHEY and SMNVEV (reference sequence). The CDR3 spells CASSLTYNSPLHF. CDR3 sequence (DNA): TGTGCCAGCAGTTTAACTTATAATTCACCCCTCCACTTT.

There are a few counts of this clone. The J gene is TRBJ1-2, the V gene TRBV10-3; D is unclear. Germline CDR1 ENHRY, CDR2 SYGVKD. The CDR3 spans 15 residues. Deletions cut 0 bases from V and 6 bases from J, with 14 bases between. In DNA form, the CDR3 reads TGTGCCATCAGTGAGTCGAGGAGTAATTGGGATGGCTACACCTTC. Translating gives CAISESRSNWDGYTF.

CDR3 in DNA: TGTGCCAGCAGCCGAACACTGAACACTGAAGCTTTCTTT. Its protein product is CASSRTLNTEAFF. V and J are TRBV28 and TRBJ1-1, with D unresolved. Trimming removed 6 bases at V and 0 bases at J, with 8 bases between. CDR1 is MDHEN and CDR2 is SYDVKM in the germline V gene. The length of the CDR3 is 13 residues.

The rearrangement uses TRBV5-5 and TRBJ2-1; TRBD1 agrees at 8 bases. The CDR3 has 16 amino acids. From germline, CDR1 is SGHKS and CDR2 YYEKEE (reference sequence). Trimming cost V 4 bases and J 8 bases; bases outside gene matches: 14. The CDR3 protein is CASSLPRTGPGDEQFF. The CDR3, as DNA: TGTGCCAGCAGCCTCCCTCGGACAGGGCCTGGGGATGAGCAGTTCTTC.

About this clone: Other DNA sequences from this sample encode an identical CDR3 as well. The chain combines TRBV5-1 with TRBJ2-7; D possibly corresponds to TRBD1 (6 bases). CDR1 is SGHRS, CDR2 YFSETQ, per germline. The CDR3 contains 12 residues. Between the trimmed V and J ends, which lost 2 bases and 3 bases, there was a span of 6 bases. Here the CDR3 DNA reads TGCGCCAGCAGCTTACAGGGCTACGAGCAGTACTTC. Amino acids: CASSLQGYEQYF.

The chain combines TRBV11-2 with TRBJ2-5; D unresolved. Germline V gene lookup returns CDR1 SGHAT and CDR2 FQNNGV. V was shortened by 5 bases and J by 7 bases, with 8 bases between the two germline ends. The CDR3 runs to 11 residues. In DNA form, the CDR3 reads TGTGCCAGCAGCGTATCCAGGACCCAGTACTTC. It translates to CASSVSRTQYF. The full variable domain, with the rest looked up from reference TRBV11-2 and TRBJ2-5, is EAGVAQSPRYKIIEKRQSVAFWCNPISGHATLYWYQQILGQGPKLLIQFQNNGVVDDSQLPKDRFSAERLKGVDSTLKIQPAKLEDSAVYLCASSVSRTQYFGPGTRLLVL.

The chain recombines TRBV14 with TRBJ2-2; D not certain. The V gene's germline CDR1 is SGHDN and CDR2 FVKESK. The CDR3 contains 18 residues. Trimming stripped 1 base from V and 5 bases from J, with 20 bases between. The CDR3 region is CASSQATVYSTSTGELFF. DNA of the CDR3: TGTGCCAGCAGCCAAGCAACGGTATACAGTACAAGTACCGGGGAGCTGTTTTTT.

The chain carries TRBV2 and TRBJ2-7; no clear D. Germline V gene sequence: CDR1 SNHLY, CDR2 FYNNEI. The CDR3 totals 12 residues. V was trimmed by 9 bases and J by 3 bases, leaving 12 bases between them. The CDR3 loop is CASSGSSYEQYF. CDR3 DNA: TGTGCCAGTTCGGGCAGCAGCTACGAGCAGTACTTC.